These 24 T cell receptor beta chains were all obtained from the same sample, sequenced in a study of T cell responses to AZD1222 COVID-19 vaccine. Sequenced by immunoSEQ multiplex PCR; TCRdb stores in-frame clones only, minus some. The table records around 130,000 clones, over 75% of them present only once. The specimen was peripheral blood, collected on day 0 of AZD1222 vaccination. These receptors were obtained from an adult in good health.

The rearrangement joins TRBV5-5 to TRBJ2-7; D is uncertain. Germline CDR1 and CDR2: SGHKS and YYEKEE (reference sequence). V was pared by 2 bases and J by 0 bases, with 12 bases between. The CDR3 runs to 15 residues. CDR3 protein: CASSFLLATSYEQYF. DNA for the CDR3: TGTGCCAGCAGCTTTCTGCTGGCGACCTCCTACGAGCAGTACTTC.

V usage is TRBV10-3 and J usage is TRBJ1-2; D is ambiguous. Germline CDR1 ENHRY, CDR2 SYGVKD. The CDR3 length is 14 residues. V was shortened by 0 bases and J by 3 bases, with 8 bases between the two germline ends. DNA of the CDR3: TGTGCCATCAGTGAGTCTGGAAGGGACTATGGCTACACCTTC. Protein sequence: CAISESGRDYGYTF.

CDR3 in DNA: TGTGCCAGCTCACCAAACAGGGGCAATCAGCCCCAGCATTTT. Encoded protein: CASSPNRGNQPQHF. This chain links TRBV18 with TRBJ1-5, with D possibly matching TRBD1 (6 bases). V lost 2 bases, J lost 2 bases, and 7 bases lay in between. Per the germline V gene, CDR1 is KGHSH and CDR2 is LQKENI. The CDR3 runs 14 residues.

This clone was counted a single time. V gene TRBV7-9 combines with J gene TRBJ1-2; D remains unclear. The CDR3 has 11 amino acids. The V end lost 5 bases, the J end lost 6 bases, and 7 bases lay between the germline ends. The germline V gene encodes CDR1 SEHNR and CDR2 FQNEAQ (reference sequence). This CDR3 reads CASSRGDGYTF. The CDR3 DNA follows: TGTGCCAGCAGCCGTGGTGATGGCTACACCTTC.

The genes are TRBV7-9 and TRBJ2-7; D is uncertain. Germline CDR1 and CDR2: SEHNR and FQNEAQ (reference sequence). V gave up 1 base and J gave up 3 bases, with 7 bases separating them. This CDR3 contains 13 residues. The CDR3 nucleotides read TGTGCCAGCAGCTTAGGCCTAAGCTACGAGCAGTACTTC. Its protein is CASSLGLSYEQYF.

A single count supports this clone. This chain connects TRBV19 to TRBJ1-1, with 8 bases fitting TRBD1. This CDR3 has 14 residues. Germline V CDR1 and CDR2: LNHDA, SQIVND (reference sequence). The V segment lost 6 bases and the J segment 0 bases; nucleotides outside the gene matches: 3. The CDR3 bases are TGTGCCAGTAGATGGACAGGGATGAACACTGAAGCTTTCTTT. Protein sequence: CASRWTGMNTEAFF.

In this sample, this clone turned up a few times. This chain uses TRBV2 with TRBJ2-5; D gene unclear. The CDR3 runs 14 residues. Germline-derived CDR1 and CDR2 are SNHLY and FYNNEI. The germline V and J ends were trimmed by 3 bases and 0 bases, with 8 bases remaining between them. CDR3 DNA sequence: TGTGCCAGCAGTGAGACCTGGTACCAAGAGACCCAGTACTTC. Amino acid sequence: CASSETWYQETQYF.

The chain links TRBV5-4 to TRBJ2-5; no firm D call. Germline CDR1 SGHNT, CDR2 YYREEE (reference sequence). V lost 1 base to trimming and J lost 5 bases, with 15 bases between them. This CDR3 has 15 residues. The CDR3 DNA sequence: TGTGCCAGCAGCTTGAAGGGCCAAACCTGGGAGACCCAGTACTTC. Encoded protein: CASSLKGQTWETQYF.

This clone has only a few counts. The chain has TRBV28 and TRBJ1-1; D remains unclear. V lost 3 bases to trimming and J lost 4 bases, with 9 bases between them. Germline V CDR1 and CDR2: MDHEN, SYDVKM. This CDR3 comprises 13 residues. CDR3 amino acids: CASSFMVGTEAFF. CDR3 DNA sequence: TGTGCCAGCAGTTTCATGGTGGGCACTGAAGCTTTCTTT.

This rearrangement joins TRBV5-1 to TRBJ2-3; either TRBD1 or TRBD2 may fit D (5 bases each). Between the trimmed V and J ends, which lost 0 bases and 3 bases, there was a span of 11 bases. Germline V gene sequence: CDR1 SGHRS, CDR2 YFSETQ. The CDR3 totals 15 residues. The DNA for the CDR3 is TGCGCCAGCAGCTTGGCCGGGGACGGAACAGATACGCAGTATTTT. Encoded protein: CASSLAGDGTDTQYF.

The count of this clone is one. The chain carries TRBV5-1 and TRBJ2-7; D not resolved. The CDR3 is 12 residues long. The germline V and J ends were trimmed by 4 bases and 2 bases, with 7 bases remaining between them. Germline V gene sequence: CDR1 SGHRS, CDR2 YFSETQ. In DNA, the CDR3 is TGCGCCAGCAGCCTAAAGCCCTACGAGCAGTACTTC. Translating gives CASSLKPYEQYF.

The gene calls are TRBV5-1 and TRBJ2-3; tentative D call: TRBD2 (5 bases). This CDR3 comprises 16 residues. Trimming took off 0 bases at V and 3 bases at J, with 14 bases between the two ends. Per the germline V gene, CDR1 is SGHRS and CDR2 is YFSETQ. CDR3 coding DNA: TGCGCCAGCAGCTTGGGCACCCAAAGGGAGACAGATACGCAGTATTTT. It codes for CASSLGTQRETDTQYF.

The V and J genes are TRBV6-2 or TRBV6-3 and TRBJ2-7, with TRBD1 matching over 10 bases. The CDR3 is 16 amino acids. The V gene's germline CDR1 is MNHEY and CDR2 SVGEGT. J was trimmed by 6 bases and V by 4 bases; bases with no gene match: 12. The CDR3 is CASSWTGTGDPSEQYF. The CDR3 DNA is TGTGCCAGCAGTTGGACCGGGACAGGGGATCCAAGCGAGCAGTACTTC.

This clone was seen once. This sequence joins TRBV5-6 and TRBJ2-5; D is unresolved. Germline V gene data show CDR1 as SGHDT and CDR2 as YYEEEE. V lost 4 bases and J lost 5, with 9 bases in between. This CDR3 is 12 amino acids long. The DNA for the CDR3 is TGTGCCAGCAGCCTCACGGCGGAGACCCAGTACTTC. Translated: CASSLTAETQYF. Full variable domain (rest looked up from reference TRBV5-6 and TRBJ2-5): DAGVTQSPTHLIKTRGQQVTLRCSPKSGHDTVSWYQQALGQGPQFIFQYYEEEERQRGNFPDRFSGHQFPNYSSELNVNALLLGDSALYLCASSLTAETQYFGPGTRLLVL.

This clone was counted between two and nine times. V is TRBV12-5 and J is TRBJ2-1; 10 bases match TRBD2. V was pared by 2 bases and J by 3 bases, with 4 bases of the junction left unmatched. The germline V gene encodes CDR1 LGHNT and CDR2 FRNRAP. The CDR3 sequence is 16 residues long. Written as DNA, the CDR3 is TGTGCTAGTGGTTTGAGGGGACTAGCGCGCTACAATGAGCAGTTCTTC. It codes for CASGLRGLARYNEQFF.

CDR3 amino acids: CASSLLSGYTF. The CDR3 DNA reads TGTGCCAGCAGTTTACTATCTGGCTACACCTTC. This chain links TRBV28 with TRBJ1-2, with D hard to call. The V gene's germline CDR1 is MDHEN and CDR2 SYDVKM. The CDR3 is made up of 11 amino acids. Trimming cost V 2 bases and J 7 bases, with 5 bases left between them.

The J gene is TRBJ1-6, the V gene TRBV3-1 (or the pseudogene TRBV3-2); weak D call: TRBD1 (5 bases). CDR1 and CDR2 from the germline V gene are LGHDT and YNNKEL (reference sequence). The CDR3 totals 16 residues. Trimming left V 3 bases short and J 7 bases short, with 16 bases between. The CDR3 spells CASSQSGTTTNSPLHF. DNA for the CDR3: TGTGCCAGCAGCCAGTCTGGGACCACCACCAATTCACCCCTCCACTTT.

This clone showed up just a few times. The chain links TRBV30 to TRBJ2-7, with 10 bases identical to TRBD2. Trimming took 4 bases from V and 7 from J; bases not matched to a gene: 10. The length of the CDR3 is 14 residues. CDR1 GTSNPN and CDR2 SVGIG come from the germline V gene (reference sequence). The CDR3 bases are TGTGCCTGGACCAAGCTAGCGGGAGTGGGAGAGCAGTACTTC. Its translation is CAWTKLAGVGEQYF.

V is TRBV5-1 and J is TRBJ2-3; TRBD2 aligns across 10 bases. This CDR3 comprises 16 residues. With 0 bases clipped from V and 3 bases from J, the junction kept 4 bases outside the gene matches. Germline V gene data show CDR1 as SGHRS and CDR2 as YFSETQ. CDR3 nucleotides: TGCGCCAGCAGCTTGGGCACTAGCGGGGTTACAGATACGCAGTATTTT. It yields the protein CASSLGTSGVTDTQYF. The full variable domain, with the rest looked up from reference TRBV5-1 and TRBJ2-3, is KAGVTQTPRYLIKTRGQQVTLSCSPISGHRSVSWYQQTPGQGLQFLFEYFSETQRNKGNFPGRFSGRQFSNSRSEMNVSTLELGDSALYLCASSLGTSGVTDTQYFGPGTRLTVL.

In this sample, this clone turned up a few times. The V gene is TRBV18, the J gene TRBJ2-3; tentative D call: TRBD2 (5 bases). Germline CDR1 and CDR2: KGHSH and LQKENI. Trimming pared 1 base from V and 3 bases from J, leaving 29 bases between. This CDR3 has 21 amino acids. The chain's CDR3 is CASSPRFIKRLAVELTDTQYF. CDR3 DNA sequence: TGTGCCAGCTCACCACGTTTCATTAAGCGGCTAGCCGTCGAATTGACAGATACGCAGTATTTT.

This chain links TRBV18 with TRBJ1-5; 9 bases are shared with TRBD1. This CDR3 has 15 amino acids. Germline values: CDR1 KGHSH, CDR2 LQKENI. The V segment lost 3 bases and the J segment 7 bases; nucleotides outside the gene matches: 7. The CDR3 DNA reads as TGTGCCAGCTCACCGCTAGGACAGGGGTCGCAGCCCCAGCATTTT. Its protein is CASSPLGQGSQPQHF.

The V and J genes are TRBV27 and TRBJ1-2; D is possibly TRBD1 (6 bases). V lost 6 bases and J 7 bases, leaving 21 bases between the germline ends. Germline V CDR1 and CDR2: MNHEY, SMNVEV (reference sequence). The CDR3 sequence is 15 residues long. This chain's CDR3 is CASRQPGGTWRGYTF. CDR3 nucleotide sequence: TGTGCCAGCAGACAACCCGGGGGCACCTGGCGTGGCTACACCTTC.

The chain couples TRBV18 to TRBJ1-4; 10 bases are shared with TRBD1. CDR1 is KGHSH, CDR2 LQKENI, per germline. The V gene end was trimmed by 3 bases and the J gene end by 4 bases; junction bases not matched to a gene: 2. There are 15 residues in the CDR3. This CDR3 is CASSPGQGSNEKLFF. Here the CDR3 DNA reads TGTGCCAGCTCACCGGGACAGGGGAGTAATGAAAAACTGTTTTTT.

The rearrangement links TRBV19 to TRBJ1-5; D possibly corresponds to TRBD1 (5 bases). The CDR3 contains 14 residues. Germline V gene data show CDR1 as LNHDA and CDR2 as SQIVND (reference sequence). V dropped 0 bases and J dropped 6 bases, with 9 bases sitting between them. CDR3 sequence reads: CASSIDGGGQPQHF. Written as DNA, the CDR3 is TGTGCCAGTAGTATAGATGGGGGTGGTCAGCCCCAGCATTTT.